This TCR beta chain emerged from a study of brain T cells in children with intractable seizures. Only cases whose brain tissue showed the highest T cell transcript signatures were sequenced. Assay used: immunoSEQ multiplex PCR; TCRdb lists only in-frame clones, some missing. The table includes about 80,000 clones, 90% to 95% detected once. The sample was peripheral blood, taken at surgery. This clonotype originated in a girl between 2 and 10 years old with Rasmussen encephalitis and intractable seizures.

The CDR3, as DNA: TGCAGTGCTAGTAGGCTCGGGAGCAGCACAGATACGCAGTATTTT. This translates into CSASRLGSSTDTQYF. J is TRBJ2-3 and V is TRBV20-1; maybe TRBD2 (6 bases). CDR1 is DFQATT, CDR2 SNEGSKA, per germline (reference sequence). The CDR3 loop spans 15 amino acids. V lost 3 bases, J lost 0 bases, and 13 bases lay in between.